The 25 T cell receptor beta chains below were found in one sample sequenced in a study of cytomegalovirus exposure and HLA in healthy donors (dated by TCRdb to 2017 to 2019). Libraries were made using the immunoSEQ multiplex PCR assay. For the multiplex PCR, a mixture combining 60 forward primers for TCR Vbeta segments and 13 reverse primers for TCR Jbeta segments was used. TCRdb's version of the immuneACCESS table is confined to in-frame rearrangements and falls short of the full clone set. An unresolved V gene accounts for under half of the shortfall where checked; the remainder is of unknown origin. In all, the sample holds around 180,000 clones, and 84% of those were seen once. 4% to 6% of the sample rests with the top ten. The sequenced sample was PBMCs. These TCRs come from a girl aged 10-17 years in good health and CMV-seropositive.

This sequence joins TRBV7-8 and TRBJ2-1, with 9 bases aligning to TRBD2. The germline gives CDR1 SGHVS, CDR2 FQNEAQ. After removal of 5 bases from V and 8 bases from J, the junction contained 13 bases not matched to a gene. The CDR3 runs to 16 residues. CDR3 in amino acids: CASSGGLRGGAYEQFF. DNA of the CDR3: TGTGCCAGCAGCGGCGGCTTGCGCGGGGGGGCCTATGAGCAGTTCTTC.

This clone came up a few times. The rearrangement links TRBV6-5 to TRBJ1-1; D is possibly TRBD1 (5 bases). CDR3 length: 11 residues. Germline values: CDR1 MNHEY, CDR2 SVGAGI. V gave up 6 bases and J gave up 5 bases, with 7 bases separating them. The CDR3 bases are TGTGCCAGCAGGGGGCAGACTGAAGCTTTCTTT. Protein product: CASRGQTEAFF.

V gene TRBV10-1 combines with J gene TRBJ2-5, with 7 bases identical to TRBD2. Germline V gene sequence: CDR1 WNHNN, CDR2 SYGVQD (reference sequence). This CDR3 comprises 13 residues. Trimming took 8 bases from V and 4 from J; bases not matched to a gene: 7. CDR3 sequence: CASRGPGGETQYF. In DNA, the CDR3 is TGCGCCAGCCGGGGCCCGGGGGGAGAGACCCAGTACTTC.

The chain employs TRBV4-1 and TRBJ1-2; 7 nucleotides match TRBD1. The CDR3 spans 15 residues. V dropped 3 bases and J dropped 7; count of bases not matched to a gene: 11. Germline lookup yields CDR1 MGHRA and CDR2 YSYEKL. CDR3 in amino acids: CASSHNSGGTAGYTF. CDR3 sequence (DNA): TGCGCCAGCAGCCACAACTCAGGGGGTACTGCTGGCTACACCTTC.

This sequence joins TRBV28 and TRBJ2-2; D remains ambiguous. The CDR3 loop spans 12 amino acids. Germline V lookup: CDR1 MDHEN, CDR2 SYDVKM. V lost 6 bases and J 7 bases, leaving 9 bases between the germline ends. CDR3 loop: CASSDFSGELFF. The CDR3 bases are TGTGCCAGCAGCGATTTTAGCGGGGAGCTGTTTTTT.

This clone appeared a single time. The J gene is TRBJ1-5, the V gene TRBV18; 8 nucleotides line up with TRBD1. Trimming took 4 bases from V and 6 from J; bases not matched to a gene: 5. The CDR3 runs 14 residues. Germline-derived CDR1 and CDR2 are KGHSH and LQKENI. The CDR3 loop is CASSHSGGTQPQHF. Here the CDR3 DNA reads TGTGCCAGCTCACACTCAGGGGGCACTCAGCCCCAGCATTTT.

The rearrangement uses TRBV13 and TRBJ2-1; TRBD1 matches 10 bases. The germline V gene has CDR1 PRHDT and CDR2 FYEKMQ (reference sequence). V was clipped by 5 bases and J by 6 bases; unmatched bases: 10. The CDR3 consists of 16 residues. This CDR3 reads CASSARQGAFFNEQFF. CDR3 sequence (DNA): TGTGCCAGCAGCGCCCGACAGGGGGCCTTTTTCAATGAGCAGTTCTTC.

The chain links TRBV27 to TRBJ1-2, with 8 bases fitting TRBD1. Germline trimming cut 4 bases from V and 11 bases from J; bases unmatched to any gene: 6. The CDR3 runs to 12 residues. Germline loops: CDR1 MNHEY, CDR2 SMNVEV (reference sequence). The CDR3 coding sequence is TGTGCCAGCAGTTGGAATGGACAGGGTTACACCTTC. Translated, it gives CASSWNGQGYTF.

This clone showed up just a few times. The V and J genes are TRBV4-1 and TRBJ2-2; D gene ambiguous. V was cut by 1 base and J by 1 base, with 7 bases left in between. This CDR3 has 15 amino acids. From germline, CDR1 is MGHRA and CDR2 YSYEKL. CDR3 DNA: TGCGCCAGCAGCCAAGTGTCCCTGAACACCGGGGAGCTGTTTTTT. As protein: CASSQVSLNTGELFF.

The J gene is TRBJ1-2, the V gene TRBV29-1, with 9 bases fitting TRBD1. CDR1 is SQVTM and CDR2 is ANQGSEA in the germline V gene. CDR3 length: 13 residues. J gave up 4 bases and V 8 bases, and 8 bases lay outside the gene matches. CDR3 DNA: TGCAGCTACACCGGGACAGGGAGCTATGGCTACACCTTC. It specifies CSYTGTGSYGYTF.

The CDR3 coding sequence is TGTGCCAGCTGGGGGGACAGGGGGCTAGAGGGCTACACCTTC. This sequence encodes CASWGDRGLEGYTF. J is TRBJ1-2 and V is TRBV2; 12 nucleotides match TRBD1. V lost 8 bases, J lost 8 bases, and 9 bases stayed unmatched. Germline CDR1 reads SNHLY; CDR2 reads FYNNEI. The CDR3 is 14 amino acids.

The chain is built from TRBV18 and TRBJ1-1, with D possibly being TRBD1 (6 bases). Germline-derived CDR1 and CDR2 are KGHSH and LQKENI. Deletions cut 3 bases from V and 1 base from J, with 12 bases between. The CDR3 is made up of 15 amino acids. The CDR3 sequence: CASSPIQGANTEAFF. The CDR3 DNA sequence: TGTGCCAGCTCACCTATACAGGGAGCGAACACTGAAGCTTTCTTT.

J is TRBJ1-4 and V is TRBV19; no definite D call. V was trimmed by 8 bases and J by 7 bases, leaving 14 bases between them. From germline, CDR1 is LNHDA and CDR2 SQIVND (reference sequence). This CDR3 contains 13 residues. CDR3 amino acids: CASCSQSGEKLFF. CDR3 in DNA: TGTGCCAGTTGTTCCCAGAGCGGTGAAAAACTGTTTTTT.

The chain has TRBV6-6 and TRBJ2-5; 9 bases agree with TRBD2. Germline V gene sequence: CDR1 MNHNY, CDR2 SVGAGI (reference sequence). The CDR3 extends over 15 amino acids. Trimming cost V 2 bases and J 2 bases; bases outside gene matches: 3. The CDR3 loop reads CASSYRLAGQETQYF. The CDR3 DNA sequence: TGTGCCAGCAGTTACCGCCTAGCGGGGCAAGAGACCCAGTACTTC.

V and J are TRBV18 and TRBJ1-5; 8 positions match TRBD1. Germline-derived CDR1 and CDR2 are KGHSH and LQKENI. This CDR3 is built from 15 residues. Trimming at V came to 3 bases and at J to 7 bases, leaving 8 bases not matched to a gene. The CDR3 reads CASSPGQEYRQPQHF. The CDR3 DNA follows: TGTGCCAGCTCACCGGGACAGGAGTATAGGCAGCCCCAGCATTTT.

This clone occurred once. CDR3 amino acids: CAWSVVEVKGAEAFF. The CDR3 region has the DNA TGTGCCTGGAGTGTGGTAGAGGTTAAGGGGGCCGAAGCTTTCTTT. The V and J genes are TRBV30 and TRBJ1-1, with 7 bases matching TRBD1. The CDR3 runs to 15 residues. With 0 bases clipped from V and 8 bases from J, the junction kept 12 bases outside the gene matches. In germline, CDR1 is GTSNPN, CDR2 SVGIG (reference sequence).

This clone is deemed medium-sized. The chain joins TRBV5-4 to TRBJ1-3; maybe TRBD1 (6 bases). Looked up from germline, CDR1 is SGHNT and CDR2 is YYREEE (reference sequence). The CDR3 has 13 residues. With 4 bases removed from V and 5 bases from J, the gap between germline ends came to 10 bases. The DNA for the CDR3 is TGTGCCAGCAGCGGGGACAAGAGAAACACCATATATTTT. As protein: CASSGDKRNTIYF.

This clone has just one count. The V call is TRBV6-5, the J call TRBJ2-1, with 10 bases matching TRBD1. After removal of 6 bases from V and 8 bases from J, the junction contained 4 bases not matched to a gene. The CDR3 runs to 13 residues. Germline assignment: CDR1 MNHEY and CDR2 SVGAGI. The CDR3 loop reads CASSPTGGDEQFF. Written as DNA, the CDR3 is TGTGCCAGCAGCCCGACAGGGGGCGATGAGCAGTTCTTC.

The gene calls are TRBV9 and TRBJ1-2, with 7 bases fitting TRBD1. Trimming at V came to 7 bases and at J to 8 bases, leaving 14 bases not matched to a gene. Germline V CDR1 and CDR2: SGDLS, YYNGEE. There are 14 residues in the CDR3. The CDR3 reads CASSSTGKSGGYTF. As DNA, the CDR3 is TGTGCCAGCTCCTCGACAGGGAAGAGCGGCGGCTACACCTTC.

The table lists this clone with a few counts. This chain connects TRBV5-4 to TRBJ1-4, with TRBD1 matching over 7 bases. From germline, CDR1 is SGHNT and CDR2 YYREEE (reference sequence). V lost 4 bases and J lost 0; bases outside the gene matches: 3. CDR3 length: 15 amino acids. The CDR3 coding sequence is TGTGCCAGCAGCAGGGACAGCGCAACTAATGAAAAACTGTTTTTT. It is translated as CASSRDSATNEKLFF. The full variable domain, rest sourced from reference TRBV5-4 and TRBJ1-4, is ETGVTQSPTHLIKTRGQQVTLRCSSQSGHNTVSWYQQALGQGPQFIFQYYREEENGRGNFPPRFSGLQFPNYSSELNVNALELDDSALYLCASSRDSATNEKLFFGSGTQLSVL.

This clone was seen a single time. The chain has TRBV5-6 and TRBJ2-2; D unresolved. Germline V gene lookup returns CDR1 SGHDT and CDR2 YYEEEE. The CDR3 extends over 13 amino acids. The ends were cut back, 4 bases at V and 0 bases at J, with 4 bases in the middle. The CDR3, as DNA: TGTGCCAGCAGCGGCCCGAACACCGGGGAGCTGTTTTTT. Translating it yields CASSGPNTGELFF.

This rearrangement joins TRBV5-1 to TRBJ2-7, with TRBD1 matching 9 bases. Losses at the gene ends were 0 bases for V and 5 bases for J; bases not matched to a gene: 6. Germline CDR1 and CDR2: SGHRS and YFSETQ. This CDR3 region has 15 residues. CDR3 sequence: CASSLEGQGPHEQYF. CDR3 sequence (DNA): TGCGCCAGCAGCTTGGAGGGACAGGGACCCCACGAGCAGTACTTC. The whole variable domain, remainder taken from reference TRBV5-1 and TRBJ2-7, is KAGVTQTPRYLIKTRGQQVTLSCSPISGHRSVSWYQQTPGQGLQFLFEYFSETQRNKGNFPGRFSGRQFSNSRSEMNVSTLELGDSALYLCASSLEGQGPHEQYFGPGTRLTVT.

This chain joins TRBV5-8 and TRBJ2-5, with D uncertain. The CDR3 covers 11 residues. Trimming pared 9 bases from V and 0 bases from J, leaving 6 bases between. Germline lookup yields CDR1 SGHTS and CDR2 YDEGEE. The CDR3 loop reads CATGYQETQYF. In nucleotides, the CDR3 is TGTGCCACCGGGTACCAAGAGACCCAGTACTTC.

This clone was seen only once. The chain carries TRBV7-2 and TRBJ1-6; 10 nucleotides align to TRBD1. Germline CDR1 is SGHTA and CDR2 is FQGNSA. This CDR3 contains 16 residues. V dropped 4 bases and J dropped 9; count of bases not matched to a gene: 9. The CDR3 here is CASSYSRQGAGSPLHF. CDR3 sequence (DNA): TGTGCCAGCAGCTACAGCCGACAGGGGGCCGGTTCACCCCTCCACTTT.

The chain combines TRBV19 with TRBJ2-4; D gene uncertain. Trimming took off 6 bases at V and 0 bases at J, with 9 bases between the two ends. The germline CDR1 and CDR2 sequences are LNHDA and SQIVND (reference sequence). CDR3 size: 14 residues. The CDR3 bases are TGTGCCAGTAGGACTTTATTAGCCAAAAACATTCAGTACTTC. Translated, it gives CASRTLLAKNIQYF.